The 32 T cell receptor beta chains below all came from one sample that was sequenced in a study of cytomegalovirus exposure and HLA in healthy donors. The PCR contained 60 Vbeta and 13 Jbeta primers. Sequencing used immunoSEQ multiplex PCR; TCRdb keeps in-frame clones, though not all of them. The table shows about 160,000 clones, with about 80% occurring only once. Material for sequencing was PBMCs. The receptor source for this set is a man in his thirties or forties in good health and CMV-seronegative.

The chain couples TRBV6-6 to TRBJ1-5; 7 nucleotides match TRBD1. J was trimmed by 7 bases and V by 6 bases; bases with no gene match: 15. Per germline, CDR1 MNHNY and CDR2 SVGAGI (reference sequence). This CDR3 has 16 amino acids. The CDR3 DNA is TGTGCCAGCAGACCCGGCTCCGGGACAGTTGCACAGCCCCAGCATTTT. It specifies CASRPGSGTVAQPQHF.

This clone was counted only a few times. The chain employs TRBV13 and TRBJ2-5; D may be TRBD1 (6 bases). This CDR3 is 14 amino acids long. Germline loops: CDR1 PRHDT, CDR2 FYEKMQ (reference sequence). With 0 bases removed from V and 3 bases from J, the gap between germline ends came to 8 bases. For the CDR3, the DNA is TGTGCCAGCAGCTTAGGGGACAGAGAAGAGACCCAGTACTTC. Its translation is CASSLGDREETQYF.

V and J are TRBV19 and TRBJ2-7, with 8 bases fitting TRBD1. J was trimmed by 7 bases and V by 3 bases; bases with no gene match: 14. The CDR3 spans 16 residues. Germline V gene lookup returns CDR1 LNHDA and CDR2 SQIVND (reference sequence). CDR3 loop: CASSILTGGPPGEQYF. The CDR3 nucleotides are TGTGCCAGTAGTATTTTAACAGGGGGACCCCCGGGGGAGCAGTACTTC. Full variable domain (remainder filled in from reference TRBV19 and TRBJ2-7): DGGITQSPKYLFRKEGQNVTLSCEQNLNHDAMYWYRQDPGQGLRLIYYSQIVNDFQKGDIAEGYSVSREKKESFPLTVTSAQKNPTAFYLCASSILTGGPPGEQYFGPGTRLTVT.

The chain combines TRBV28 with TRBJ1-5; TRBD1 is a possible D gene (5 bases). Germline CDR1 MDHEN, CDR2 SYDVKM. Trimming removed 8 bases from V and 3 bases from J, with 14 bases in between. The length of the CDR3 is 14 residues. CDR3 amino acids: CASYHQGFNQPQHF. The DNA for the CDR3 is TGTGCCAGCTACCACCAGGGCTTCAATCAGCCCCAGCATTTT.

The chain has TRBV5-8 and TRBJ1-5; D unclear. The V end lost 4 bases, the J end lost 5 bases, and 25 bases lay between the germline ends. Germline V gene sequence: CDR1 SGHTS, CDR2 YDEGEE. The CDR3 contains 18 residues. For the CDR3, the DNA is TGTGCCAGCAGCATTTGGCCCCTCTTCCCCGCTAGTCATCAGCCCCAGCATTTT. Translated, it gives CASSIWPLFPASHQPQHF. The full variable domain, with the rest looked up from reference TRBV5-8 and TRBJ1-5, is EAGVTQSPTHLIKTRGQQATLRCSPISGHTSVYWYQQALGLGLQFLLWYDEGEERNRGNFPPRFSGRQFPNYSSELNVNALELEDSALYLCASSIWPLFPASHQPQHFGDGTRLSIL.

The chain recombines TRBV28 with TRBJ1-5; TRBD1 matches at 10 bases. V was clipped by 2 bases and J by 0 bases; unmatched bases: 7. The V gene's germline CDR1 is MDHEN and CDR2 SYDVKM. The CDR3 covers 18 residues. CDR3 protein: CASSLGGTGAVSNQPQHF. The CDR3 coding sequence is TGTGCCAGCAGTTTAGGGGGGACAGGGGCGGTTAGCAATCAGCCCCAGCATTTT.

This clone showed up just once. The chain has TRBV20-1 and TRBJ2-7, with D unresolved. Looked up from germline, CDR1 is DFQATT and CDR2 is SNEGSKA (reference sequence). This CDR3 comprises 11 residues. Trimming took 2 bases from V and 5 from J, leaving 7 bases between them. The CDR3 DNA sequence: TGCAGTGCTAGATTTATAAACGAGCAGTACTTC. This translates into CSARFINEQYF.

V gene TRBV29-1 combines with J gene TRBJ1-1; TRBD1 aligns across 9 bases. There are 15 residues in the CDR3. From germline, CDR1 is SQVTM and CDR2 ANQGSEA. After removal of 2 bases from V and 6 bases from J, the junction contained 10 bases not matched to a gene. The CDR3 loop reads CSVEPRDRVISEAFF. The CDR3 region has the DNA TGCAGCGTTGAACCCCGGGACAGGGTGATTTCTGAAGCTTTCTTT.

This sequence joins TRBV19 and TRBJ1-4, with a weak D call TRBD1 (5 bases). The germline V gene encodes CDR1 LNHDA and CDR2 SQIVND (reference sequence). The V end was cut by 11 bases, the J end by 4 bases, with 17 bases between. The CDR3 loop spans 14 amino acids. CDR3 region: CAASDGGSNEKLFF. The CDR3 DNA is TGTGCCGCCTCTGACGGGGGGAGTAATGAAAAACTGTTTTTT.

This chain links TRBV27 with TRBJ2-2; TRBD2 matches at 7 bases. Looked up from germline, CDR1 is MNHEY and CDR2 is SMNVEV (reference sequence). With 6 bases clipped from V and 1 base from J, the junction kept 8 bases outside the gene matches. The CDR3 has 16 amino acids. The CDR3 loop reads CASSLNGGRNTGELFF. The DNA for the CDR3 is TGTGCCAGCAGCCTTAACGGGGGGAGGAACACCGGGGAGCTGTTTTTT.

V and J are TRBV4-3 and TRBJ2-1; 7 bases align to TRBD1. Germline V gene data show CDR1 as LGHNA and CDR2 as YSLEER. V dropped 3 bases and J dropped 8; count of bases not matched to a gene: 7. This CDR3 comprises 14 residues. CDR3 nucleotides: TGCGCCAGCAGCCATAGACAGGGCAGCGATGAGCAGTTCTTC. Protein: CASSHRQGSDEQFF.

This chain links TRBV19 with TRBJ2-2; D is ambiguous. Between the trimmed V and J ends, which lost 6 bases and 6 bases, there was a span of 17 bases. CDR1 LNHDA and CDR2 SQIVND come from the germline V gene (reference sequence). This CDR3 is built from 15 residues. The CDR3 region has the DNA TGTGCCAGTAGCCGAGAACCGCCGTCGGCCGGGGAGCTGTTTTTT. Translation: CASSREPPSAGELFF. The full variable domain, its missing parts supplied by reference TRBV19 and TRBJ2-2, is DGGITQSPKYLFRKEGQNVTLSCEQNLNHDAMYWYRQDPGQGLRLIYYSQIVNDFQKGDIAEGYSVSREKKESFPLTVTSAQKNPTAFYLCASSREPPSAGELFFGEGSRLTVL.

This clone was observed once. This rearrangement joins TRBV30 to TRBJ1-5, with D tentatively TRBD1 (6 bases). Germline V CDR1 and CDR2: GTSNPN, SVGIG (reference sequence). CDR3 length: 15 amino acids. V gave up 3 bases and J gave up 0 bases, with 12 bases separating them. The CDR3 loop reads CAWSEGGNSNQPQHF. The CDR3 region has the DNA TGTGCCTGGAGCGAGGGGGGGAATAGCAATCAGCCCCAGCATTTT.

CDR3 nucleotides: TGTGCCAGCAGCTTACTCCGGGACAGGATCTCACCCCTCCACTTT. This codes for CASSLLRDRISPLHF. This rearrangement joins TRBV11-2 to TRBJ1-6, with 8 bases that match TRBD1. V gave up 2 bases and J gave up 10 bases; unmatched junction bases: 7. Germline assignment: CDR1 SGHAT and CDR2 FQNNGV. This CDR3 contains 15 residues.

The chain recombines TRBV27 with TRBJ2-5; weak D call: TRBD2 (5 bases). The DNA end favors TRBJ2-7, so the J call may be wrong. From germline, CDR1 is MNHEY and CDR2 SMNVEV (reference sequence). CDR3 size: 16 residues. CDR3 coding DNA: TGTGCCAGCAGTCCGACGGGGATGCCCTCTCTCTACGAGCAGTACTTC. It codes for CASSPTGMPSLYEQYF.

This sequence joins TRBV11-2 and TRBJ2-1; 9 bases match TRBD2. V shed 2 bases and J 6 bases; nucleotides not matched to a gene: 2. Germline loops: CDR1 SGHAT, CDR2 FQNNGV. The CDR3 has 14 amino acids. CDR3 in amino acids: CASSLLREGNEQFF. The CDR3 DNA reads as TGTGCCAGCAGCTTATTGCGGGAGGGCAATGAGCAGTTCTTC. The variable domain in full, with the rest retrieved from reference TRBV11-2 and TRBJ2-1, is EAGVAQSPRYKIIEKRQSVAFWCNPISGHATLYWYQQILGQGPKLLIQFQNNGVVDDSQLPKDRFSAERLKGVDSTLKIQPAKLEDSAVYLCASSLLREGNEQFFGPGTRLTVL.

This clone came up a few times. This chain uses TRBV30 with TRBJ2-7; D may be TRBD1 (5 bases). This CDR3 is built from 11 residues. Per germline, CDR1 GTSNPN and CDR2 SVGIG (reference sequence). V shed 3 bases and J shed 3 bases, with 6 bases lying between them. CDR3 DNA: TGTGCCTGGAGAGGGGACTACGAGCAGTACTTC. Its protein is CAWRGDYEQYF. Looking up the rest from reference TRBV30 and TRBJ2-7 gives the full variable domain: SQTIHQWPATLVQPVGSPLSLECTVEGTSNPNLYWYRQAAGRGLQLLFYSVGIGQISSEVPQNLSASRPQDRQFILSSKKLLLSDSGFYLCAWRGDYEQYFGPGTRLTVT.

This clone was seen more than once but under ten times. The rearrangement links TRBV27 to TRBJ1-5, with TRBD1 identical over 10 bases. The CDR3 extends over 16 amino acids. V trimming: 5 bases; J trimming: 1 base; junction bases outside the gene matches: 5. Per the germline V gene, CDR1 is MNHEY and CDR2 is SMNVEV (reference sequence). The CDR3 sequence: CASSRRTGGSNQPQHF. The CDR3 DNA sequence: TGTGCCAGCAGTCGCCGGACAGGGGGAAGCAATCAGCCCCAGCATTTT.

The CDR3 nucleotides read TGTGCCAGCAGCCCCACAGGATTGAACACTGAAGCTTTCTTT. This codes for CASSPTGLNTEAFF. The chain carries TRBV7-9 and TRBJ1-1, with D perhaps TRBD1 (5 bases). V lost 5 bases and J 0 bases, leaving 10 bases between the germline ends. The germline gives CDR1 SEHNR, CDR2 FQNEAQ (reference sequence). The CDR3 covers 14 residues.

The chain joins TRBV7-9 to TRBJ2-1, with D possibly matching TRBD2 (6 bases). V was pared by 3 bases and J by 6 bases, with 18 bases between. This CDR3 is 16 amino acids long. Germline CDR1 SEHNR, CDR2 FQNEAQ (reference sequence). In DNA, the CDR3 is TGTGCCAGCAGCTTTGGGAGTCCGGGACTGATCAATGAGCAGTTCTTC. Its protein product is CASSFGSPGLINEQFF.

The J gene is TRBJ1-2, the V gene TRBV9, with no clear D. The CDR3 is 14 amino acids. Deletions cut 3 bases from V and 6 bases from J, with 15 bases between. Germline CDR1 reads SGDLS; CDR2 reads YYNGEE. In nucleotides, the CDR3 is TGTGCCAGCAGCGCTAGTGTGACTGATCATGGCTACACCTTC. Its protein product is CASSASVTDHGYTF.

The rearrangement links TRBV5-8 to TRBJ2-7; D is perhaps TRBD2 (6 bases). Per the germline V gene, CDR1 is SGHTS and CDR2 is YDEGEE. This CDR3 contains 11 residues. The V end lost 5 bases, the J end lost 4 bases, and 7 bases lay between the germline ends. In DNA, the CDR3 is TGTGCCAGCAGGGGGGGATACGAGCAGTACTTC. Translation: CASRGGYEQYF.

The genes are TRBV13 and TRBJ2-7, with 7 nucleotides matching TRBD1. This CDR3 has 16 residues. V gave up 4 bases and J gave up 6 bases; unmatched junction bases: 15. The V gene's germline CDR1 is PRHDT and CDR2 FYEKMQ (reference sequence). CDR3 region: CASSSTGAKGGGEQYF. The DNA of the CDR3 is TGTGCCAGCAGCTCTACAGGGGCAAAAGGAGGAGGCGAGCAGTACTTC.

This clone occurred a few times. Other DNA sequences of this sample code for an identical CDR3. The rearrangement links TRBV6-4 to TRBJ1-2, with 8 bases lining up with TRBD1. Germline trimming cut 6 bases from V and 8 bases from J; bases unmatched to any gene: 11. Per the germline V gene, CDR1 is MRHNA and CDR2 is SNTAGT. The CDR3 loop spans 14 amino acids. CDR3 nucleotides: TGTGCCAGCAGCGTTGGACAGGGAAGAAGCGGCTACACCTTC. This codes for CASSVGQGRSGYTF.

This chain links TRBV14 with TRBJ2-1; 13 nucleotides agree with TRBD2. The CDR3 length is 22 residues. Germline CDR1 SGHDN, CDR2 FVKESK. Unmatched junction bases numbered 14, after V lost 0 bases and J lost 0 bases. As DNA, the CDR3 is TGTGCCAGCAGCCAAGATAGGGGGAGTCGGACTAGCGGGGGTTCCTCCTACAATGAGCAGTTCTTC. This encodes CASSQDRGSRTSGGSSYNEQFF. The whole variable domain, filled in from reference TRBV14 and TRBJ2-1, reads EAGVTQFPSHSVIEKGQTVTLRCDPISGHDNLYWYRRVMGKEIKFLLHFVKESKQDESGMPNNRFLAERTGGTYSTLKVQPAELEDSGVYFCASSQDRGSRTSGGSSYNEQFFGPGTRLTVL.

The chain uses TRBV27 and TRBJ2-2; D is unclear. The CDR3 is 11 amino acids. Germline V gene lookup returns CDR1 MNHEY and CDR2 SMNVEV (reference sequence). V lost 3 bases, J lost 8 bases, and 4 bases lay in between. In DNA form, the CDR3 reads TGTGCCAGCAGTTTGTCGGGGGAGCTGTTTTTT. Its translation is CASSLSGELFF.

V is TRBV19 and J is TRBJ2-5; D is undetermined. The germline V gene has CDR1 LNHDA and CDR2 SQIVND (reference sequence). V shed 4 bases and J shed 4 bases, with 13 bases lying between them. This CDR3 contains 14 residues. The DNA of the CDR3 is TGTGCCAGTAGTAGAACGAGTGGGCTAGAGACCCAGTACTTC. Protein product: CASSRTSGLETQYF.

The V gene is TRBV19, the J gene TRBJ1-3; tentative D call: TRBD1 (5 bases). CDR3 size: 16 residues. The germline V gene encodes CDR1 LNHDA and CDR2 SQIVND (reference sequence). Between the trimmed V and J ends, which lost 9 bases and 0 bases, there was a span of 18 bases. The CDR3 bases are TGTGCCAGCAAATATGGGGCAGGGCACTCTGGAAACACCATATATTTT. Protein product: CASKYGAGHSGNTIYF.

The chain uses TRBV6-1 and TRBJ1-2; D unclear. Looked up from germline, CDR1 is MNHNS and CDR2 is SASEGT. The CDR3 is 14 residues long. Trimming pared 5 bases from V and 2 bases from J, leaving 12 bases between. The CDR3 coding sequence is TGTGCCAGCAGTTTGTCTATTGTGAACTATGGCTACACCTTC. Its protein product is CASSLSIVNYGYTF.

The chain employs TRBV28 and TRBJ2-3; D is possibly TRBD2 (7 bases). V dropped 7 bases and J dropped 2 bases, with 16 bases sitting between them. The CDR3 length is 15 residues. Germline V gives CDR1 MDHEN, CDR2 SYDVKM. Here the CDR3 reads CASTRGGQTTDTQYF. CDR3 coding DNA: TGTGCCAGCACCCGCGGGGGCCAAACCACAGATACGCAGTATTTT.

The chain links TRBV29-1 to TRBJ2-7; TRBD2 matches at 9 bases. The CDR3 loop spans 17 amino acids. V dropped 4 bases and J dropped 2; count of bases not matched to a gene: 15. Germline V gene lookup returns CDR1 SQVTM and CDR2 ANQGSEA. CDR3 in DNA: TGCAGCGTTGGGGCGACTAGCGGCCTCTCCACGGCCTACGAGCAGTACTTC. It specifies CSVGATSGLSTAYEQYF.

The genes are TRBV27 and TRBJ2-1; no clear D. The germline CDR1 and CDR2 sequences are MNHEY and SMNVEV (reference sequence). The V end was cut by 1 base, the J end by 4 bases, with 11 bases between. CDR3 length equals 15 residues. CDR3 nucleotides: TGTGCCAGCAGTTTATACACAGCCGCGTACAATGAGCAGTTCTTC. Translating it yields CASSLYTAAYNEQFF.